Following are 30 T cell receptor beta chains from one sample sequenced in a study of cytomegalovirus exposure and HLA in healthy donors. The PCR contained 60 Vbeta and 13 Jbeta primers. Profiled with immunoSEQ multiplex PCR; TCRdb holds only in-frame clones, not every one. This table holds 150,000 to 250,000 clones, around 79% found once. The source material was PBMCs. Source of these receptors: a woman in her twenties or thirties in good health and CMV-seropositive.

This clone came up once. The chain combines TRBV7-8 with TRBJ2-2, with 7 bases fitting TRBD2. The CDR3 sequence is 14 residues long. Germline V CDR1 and CDR2: SGHVS, FQNEAQ. V trimming: 8 bases; J trimming: 6 bases; junction bases outside the gene matches: 9. The CDR3 DNA sequence: TGTGCCAGCGAGGGACTACTGAGGGCCGGGGAGCTGTTTTTT. This codes for CASEGLLRAGELFF. The whole variable domain, remainder taken from reference TRBV7-8 and TRBJ2-2, is GAGVSQSPRYKVAKRGQDVALRCDPISGHVSLFWYQQALGQGPEFLTYFQNEAQLDKSGLPSDRFFAERPEGSVSTLKIQRTQQEDSAVYLCASEGLLRAGELFFGEGSRLTVL.

This chain links TRBV27 with TRBJ1-5; 7 bases line up with TRBD1. The germline V gene has CDR1 MNHEY and CDR2 SMNVEV (reference sequence). V dropped 5 bases and J dropped 7; count of bases not matched to a gene: 14. This CDR3 is built from 16 residues. For the CDR3, the DNA is TGTGCCAGCAGTCCGATAGGAGAACAGGGGCGCCAGCCCCAGCATTTT. It codes for CASSPIGEQGRQPQHF.

V and J are TRBV30 and TRBJ1-1; no clear D. The germline V and J ends were trimmed by 5 bases and 1 base, with 8 bases remaining between them. Germline CDR1 GTSNPN, CDR2 SVGIG (reference sequence). The CDR3 is 12 residues long. CDR3 DNA: TGTGCCTGGGGACGGGGGAACACTGAAGCTTTCTTT. Translated, it gives CAWGRGNTEAFF.

CDR3 sequence (DNA): TGTGCCAGCAGCTTGGTGGGACAGGGGACGACTGAAGCTTTCTTT. Translating gives CASSLVGQGTTEAFF. The J gene is TRBJ1-1, the V gene TRBV5-6; 10 nucleotides agree with TRBD1. This CDR3 region has 15 residues. Unmatched junction bases numbered 4, after V lost 0 bases and J lost 5 bases. Germline V gives CDR1 SGHDT, CDR2 YYEEEE.

This clone was counted between two and nine times. The rearrangement uses TRBV6-5 and TRBJ2-7; D is unclear. V was shortened by 5 bases and J by 0 bases, with 11 bases between the two germline ends. This CDR3 is built from 14 residues. In germline, CDR1 is MNHEY, CDR2 SVGAGI. CDR3 sequence: CASSPGGNSYEQYF. DNA of the CDR3: TGTGCCAGCAGTCCCGGCGGTAACTCCTACGAGCAGTACTTC.

V gene TRBV30 combines with J gene TRBJ2-7, with D uncertain. From germline, CDR1 is GTSNPN and CDR2 SVGIG (reference sequence). The CDR3 consists of 14 residues. V dropped 1 base and J dropped 5 bases, with 15 bases sitting between them. The CDR3 here is CAWSGARWPHEQYF. The CDR3 DNA follows: TGTGCCTGGAGTGGGGCCCGCTGGCCACACGAGCAGTACTTC.

The rearrangement uses TRBV10-2 and TRBJ2-5; weak D call: TRBD2 (5 bases). V lost 3 bases and J 3 bases, leaving 11 bases between the germline ends. CDR1 and CDR2 from the germline V gene are WSHSY and SAAADI. The CDR3 spans 14 residues. The CDR3 bases are TGCGCCAGCAGTGACTTGGCTAGCAAAGAGACCCAGTACTTC. This translates into CASSDLASKETQYF.

The chain recombines TRBV2 with TRBJ1-1, with D uncertain. V was shortened by 6 bases and J by 6 bases, with 8 bases between the two germline ends. The CDR3 is 11 amino acids. Germline lookup yields CDR1 SNHLY and CDR2 FYNNEI. CDR3 residues: CASREVSEAFF. CDR3 nucleotide sequence: TGTGCCAGCAGAGAGGTGTCTGAAGCTTTCTTT.

The chain combines TRBV6-5 with TRBJ1-1; D remains ambiguous. Trimming took 6 bases from V and 4 from J, leaving 15 bases between them. Germline V lookup: CDR1 MNHEY, CDR2 SVGAGI. CDR3 size: 14 residues. CDR3: CASSRGSEGTEAFF. CDR3 sequence (DNA): TGTGCCAGCAGCCGAGGATCCGAGGGCACTGAAGCTTTCTTT.

The chain employs TRBV6-5 and TRBJ2-1; TRBD2 matches at 8 bases. With V trimmed by 2 bases and J by 10 bases, 10 bases remained unmatched. The CDR3 spans 15 residues. Germline-derived CDR1 and CDR2 are MNHEY and SVGAGI. For the CDR3, the DNA is TGTGCCAGCAGTTACGGGACTAGGGGCGGGGACGAGCAGTTCTTC. It translates to CASSYGTRGGDEQFF.

The chain joins TRBV4-1 to TRBJ1-1; TRBD1 agrees at 9 bases. Germline V gives CDR1 MGHRA, CDR2 YSYEKL. This CDR3 spans 15 amino acids. Trimming took 5 bases from V and 1 from J; bases not matched to a gene: 5. CDR3 region: CASSVGTGPNTEAFF. As DNA, the CDR3 is TGCGCCAGCAGCGTAGGGACAGGGCCGAACACTGAAGCTTTCTTT.

The V and J genes are TRBV7-9 and TRBJ1-1; weak D call: TRBD1 (5 bases). With 5 bases removed from V and 7 bases from J, the gap between germline ends came to 11 bases. This CDR3 is built from 12 residues. Germline CDR1 is SEHNR and CDR2 is FQNEAQ (reference sequence). CDR3 residues: CASSPGGGEAFF. CDR3 bases: TGTGCCAGCAGCCCCGGGGGGGGTGAAGCTTTCTTT.

The chain recombines TRBV27 with TRBJ2-1, with 7 bases that match TRBD1. V shed 1 base, J shed 2 bases, and the junction held 5 bases outside the gene matches. Looked up from germline, CDR1 is MNHEY and CDR2 is SMNVEV (reference sequence). The CDR3 covers 16 residues. CDR3 sequence: CASSLLTGWTYNEQFF. CDR3 in DNA: TGTGCCAGCAGTTTATTGACAGGGTGGACCTACAATGAGCAGTTCTTC.

The chain employs TRBV30 and TRBJ1-5; a weak D match, TRBD1 (6 bases). The CDR3 totals 13 residues. CDR1 is GTSNPN and CDR2 is SVGIG in the germline V gene (reference sequence). Trimming pared 2 bases from V and 5 bases from J, leaving 10 bases between. CDR3 nucleotides: TGTGCCTGGAGTAAGGGGGAATATCAGCCCCAGCATTTT. Translating it yields CAWSKGEYQPQHF.

The V and J genes are TRBV18 and TRBJ1-1, with 8 bases matching TRBD1. The germline CDR1 and CDR2 sequences are KGHSH and LQKENI. The CDR3 is 15 amino acids. The ends lost 5 bases at V and 1 base at J; junction bases unmatched: 6. The CDR3 loop reads CASSTWTGTNTEAFF. CDR3 in DNA: TGTGCCAGCTCAACCTGGACAGGGACGAACACTGAAGCTTTCTTT.

The V call is TRBV5-4, the J call TRBJ2-7; 7 bases are shared with TRBD1. CDR1 and CDR2 from the germline V gene are SGHNT and YYREEE (reference sequence). The V segment lost 4 bases and the J segment 9 bases; nucleotides outside the gene matches: 25. CDR3 length: 18 residues. The CDR3 DNA reads as TGTGCCAGCAGCGACTCCTTGGACAGGACTCTGGAATCTACAGGGCAGTACTTC. Protein: CASSDSLDRTLESTGQYF.

This chain connects TRBV28 to TRBJ1-3, with unresolved D. CDR1 and CDR2 (germline): MDHEN, SYDVKM. There are 14 residues in the CDR3. Trimming removed 5 bases at V and 0 bases at J, with 8 bases between. CDR3 bases: TGTGCCAGCAGTACGGTCATCTCTGGAAACACCATATATTTT. Its translation is CASSTVISGNTIYF.

The genes are TRBV7-2 and TRBJ1-3; D ambiguous. The CDR3 contains 17 residues. V was shortened by 0 bases and J by 5 bases, with 17 bases between the two germline ends. Germline V lookup: CDR1 SGHTA, CDR2 FQGNSA. The DNA of the CDR3 is TGTGCCAGCAGCTTAGCCGTTGGGCAGCTCGAACGAAACACCATATATTTT. Translated: CASSLAVGQLERNTIYF.

The rearrangement links TRBV7-9 to TRBJ2-7; 7 bases fit TRBD1. The CDR3 consists of 14 residues. Germline CDR1 and CDR2: SEHNR and FQNEAQ (reference sequence). The trim removed 4 bases at V and 0 bases at J, leaving 3 bases unmatched. CDR3 loop: CASSWGQSSYEQYF. The CDR3 DNA sequence: TGTGCCAGCAGCTGGGGACAGAGCTCCTACGAGCAGTACTTC.

The rearrangement joins TRBV7-8 to TRBJ1-4, with a tentative D call TRBD1 (5 bases). The V gene lost 5 bases and the J gene lost 5 bases, with 12 bases spanning the gap. The CDR3 is made up of 14 amino acids. Germline CDR1 reads SGHVS; CDR2 reads FQNEAQ. In DNA form, the CDR3 reads TGTGCCAGCAGCCCCCAGGGAGGGAATGAAAAACTGTTTTTT. It encodes CASSPQGGNEKLFF.

The V and J genes are TRBV7-9 and TRBJ2-1, with a possible D match to TRBD2 (5 bases). The CDR3 consists of 13 residues. Trimming left V 1 base short and J 5 bases short, with 6 bases between. Germline assignment: CDR1 SEHNR and CDR2 FQNEAQ (reference sequence). The chain's CDR3 is CASSLVANNEQFF. The CDR3 DNA follows: TGTGCCAGCAGCTTAGTAGCGAACAATGAGCAGTTCTTC.

The V call is TRBV2, the J call TRBJ2-5; D not certain. Germline values: CDR1 SNHLY, CDR2 FYNNEI. V gave up 2 bases and J gave up 1 base, with 5 bases separating them. CDR3 size: 13 residues. The CDR3 DNA follows: TGTGCCAGCAGTGAACACACCCAAGAGACCCAGTACTTC. Translated, it gives CASSEHTQETQYF.

The chain uses TRBV5-1 and TRBJ1-1, with D perhaps matching TRBD1 (5 bases). Trimming shortened V by 0 bases and J by 5 bases, and 8 bases separated the two germline ends. Germline CDR1 is SGHRS and CDR2 is YFSETQ. This CDR3 contains 13 residues. The CDR3 bases are TGCGCCAGCAGCTTGGCAGGGTGGACTGAAGCTTTCTTT. This encodes CASSLAGWTEAFF.

The chain employs TRBV5-1 and TRBJ2-3; TRBD1 is a possible D gene (6 bases). V gave up 0 bases and J gave up 0 bases, with 8 bases separating them. The CDR3 is 15 amino acids. Germline CDR1 is SGHRS and CDR2 is YFSETQ. CDR3 DNA: TGCGCCAGCAGCTTGGTGGGGGCCAGCACAGATACGCAGTATTTT. Protein sequence: CASSLVGASTDTQYF.

V and J are TRBV19 and TRBJ1-5; D is perhaps TRBD1 (6 bases). Trimming removed 3 bases from V and 7 bases from J, with 16 bases in between. In germline, CDR1 is LNHDA, CDR2 SQIVND (reference sequence). This CDR3 has 15 amino acids. CDR3 sequence reads: CASSMGQGRGQPQHF. The CDR3 DNA sequence: TGTGCCAGTAGTATGGGGCAGGGGAGGGGACAGCCCCAGCATTTT.

This clone appeared a few times. The chain joins TRBV30 to TRBJ1-1, with D uncertain. V was clipped by 7 bases and J by 3 bases, with 18 bases between them. The germline V gene has CDR1 GTSNPN and CDR2 SVGIG (reference sequence). The CDR3 totals 14 residues. CDR3 sequence: CASGPGGFDTEAFF. The CDR3 region has the DNA TGTGCCTCTGGGCCAGGAGGTTTTGACACTGAAGCTTTCTTT.

The chain carries TRBV18 and TRBJ2-5; D gene unclear. This CDR3 has 13 amino acids. CDR1 and CDR2 from the germline V gene are KGHSH and LQKENI. V lost 2 bases, J lost 3 bases, and 7 bases lay in between. CDR3 in amino acids: CASSPSTKETQYF. The DNA of the CDR3 is TGTGCCAGCTCACCATCTACTAAAGAGACCCAGTACTTC. The full variable domain, rest sourced from reference TRBV18 and TRBJ2-5, is NAGVMQNPRHLVRRRGQEARLRCSPMKGHSHVYWYRQLPEEGLKFMVYLQKENIIDESGMPKERFSAEFPKEGPSILRIQQVVRGDSAAYFCASSPSTKETQYFGPGTRLLVL.

This rearrangement joins TRBV19 to TRBJ1-1; weak D call: TRBD1 (5 bases). This CDR3 comprises 14 residues. Trimming stripped 6 bases from V and 7 bases from J, with 18 bases between. Germline V gene sequence: CDR1 LNHDA, CDR2 SQIVND (reference sequence). CDR3 sequence: CASSHVRGKLEAFF. CDR3 DNA: TGTGCCAGTAGCCACGTTAGGGGCAAGCTTGAAGCTTTCTTT.

The chain recombines TRBV4-1 with TRBJ2-5; 9 nucleotides match TRBD2. After removal of 2 bases from V and 5 bases from J, the junction contained 12 bases not matched to a gene. Germline CDR1 and CDR2: MGHRA and YSYEKL. The CDR3 length is 17 residues. CDR3 nucleotides: TGCGCCAGCAGCCAATTTCAGCGGGGGGCCGGCCCCGAGACCCAGTACTTC. It is translated as CASSQFQRGAGPETQYF.

V usage is TRBV7-2 and J usage is TRBJ2-1, with 8 bases identical to TRBD1. The CDR3 is made up of 17 amino acids. Germline CDR1 SGHTA, CDR2 FQGNSA. V shed 1 base and J 3 bases; nucleotides not matched to a gene: 8. The chain's CDR3 is CASSLGGRTGYYNEQFF. The CDR3, as DNA: TGTGCCAGCAGCTTAGGTGGGCGGACAGGGTACTACAATGAGCAGTTCTTC.